The clone carrying this T cell receptor (beta chain) showed up just once. Its matching antigen is unknown. This record belongs to a study of T-cell memory formation after mild COVID-19. The wider study: Among the donors, TCR clusters were largely specific to each donor. Findings and caveats of the study: Researchers could not confirm that second-wave clones peaking on day 37 targeted SARS-CoV-2. CD8+ contracting clones occupied EMRA, while CD4+ ones occupied mainly CM and EM.

Constant-segment primers served in 5'RACE that generated TCR alpha and TCR beta cDNA libraries bearing sample barcodes and UMIs. One entry per CDR3 protein, called by TCRdb with MiXCR from the 5' RACE reads. The table lists about 430,000 distinct CDR3 sequences, approximately 24% of them singletons. Trimming cost V 0 bases and J 3 bases, with 11 bases left between them. This CDR3 has 15 amino acids. Germline V gene sequence: CDR1 MNHEY, CDR2 SVGAGI. Sequencing was performed on PBMCs or a T cell subset sorted from them (not recorded which). This receptor was taken from an adult woman who had mild COVID-19 (a few samples of this study predate the infection). Cell type and time point are not known. The chain recombines TRBV6-5 with TRBJ1-2; D gene unclear. CDR3 sequence: CASSYSPPGHYGYTF. The CDR3 DNA sequence: TGTGCCAGCAGTTACTCCCCTCCTGGGCACTATGGCTACACCTTC.